The subject of this entry is one T cell receptor beta chain. This clone occurred once. Its antigen remains undetermined. The sample holds no much larger clone one base away, and base qualities are not on file. The sample holds other DNA sequences that translate to the same CDR3. This record belongs to a study of blood T cell repertoires in COVID-19 (dated by TCRdb to 2019 to 2021). Regarding the complete study: The collaborator samples originated in the United States, Italy and Spain and spanned the acute and convalescent phases of COVID-19. The prospective study material was composed of cDNA or gDNA derived from T cells, B-cell-depleted T cells, or PBMCs. Subjects who had been exposed to COVID-19, were actively infected with it, or had recovered from it provided the deeply sampled blood TCRbeta repertoires that made up the dataset. A freely available public database, intended as a resource for researchers studying the immune response to SARS-CoV-2, is where the repertoires were released. Samples were obtained from the ongoing ImmuneRACE study (first 160 participants) and from some 1,200 subjects provided by 6 global collaborators. Sample metadata almost always included a de-identified subject ID, COVID-19 status, age in years and sex. Where available, HLA class I and class II types were obtained from metadata supplied by the sample provider rather than from assay-based typing. Paper-wide results and their limitations: The quantity of clinical and demographic metadata differed by source and by participant and was supplied without curation.

TCRbeta CDR3 regions were amplified from genomic DNA by means of the immunoSEQ Assay, a bias-controlled multiplex PCR. The authors' analysis ran thus. Within the assay, amplification of reference gene primers was used to estimate how many nucleated cells each sample contained. To quantify the absolute abundance of each unique TCRbeta CDR3 rearrangement, sequence reads were collapsed and filtered. For each sample, productive Simpson clonality was calculated as the square root of Simpson's diversity index across productive rearrangements. TCRdb obtained this table from immuneACCESS and retained in-frame rearrangements with V and J assigned. These tables miss some clones; where compared with another copy, unresolved V genes account for less than half of the shortfall, and the remainder is unexplained. The D gene and trimming were derived from the DNA, and the V and J assignments and clone size from that table. The sample records approximately 9,600 clones, 80% to 90% of which are singletons. Jointly, the top ten make up about 5.4% of the sample.

Each collaborating institution followed its own protocols to collect whole blood in K2EDTA tubes. Collaborator samples were shipped for TCRbeta analysis as frozen whole blood, isolated PBMCs, or DNA extracted from either sample type. The sample comprised peripheral blood. The sequence was obtained from a human donor in a cohort sampled during active COVID-19.

The CDR3 reads as follows: CASSLLGQGHTRGNGYTF. The DNA reads TGTGCCAGCAGCTTGTTGGGACAGGGCCATACTCGAGGCAATGGCTACACCTTC. The sequence is built from TRBV5-6 and TRBJ1-2, and 9 junction bases match TRBD1. The germline V gene supplies CDR1 SGHDT and CDR2 YYEEEE. For this chain, trimming is 1 base at the V end and 6 bases at the J end, and the number of junction bases without a gene match is 16. Taken from cysteine to phenylalanine, the CDR3 has 18 residues. Only the CDR3 part of the read is kept: 54 bases, read in frame from the first base.